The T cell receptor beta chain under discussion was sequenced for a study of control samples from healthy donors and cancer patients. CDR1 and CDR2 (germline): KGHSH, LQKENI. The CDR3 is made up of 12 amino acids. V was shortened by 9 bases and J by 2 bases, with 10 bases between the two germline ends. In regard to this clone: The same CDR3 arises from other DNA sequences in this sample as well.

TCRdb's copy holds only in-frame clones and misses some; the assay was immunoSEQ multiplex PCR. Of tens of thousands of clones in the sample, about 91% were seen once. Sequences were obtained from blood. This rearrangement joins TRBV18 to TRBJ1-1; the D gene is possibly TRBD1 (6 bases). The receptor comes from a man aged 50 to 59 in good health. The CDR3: CASGGGNTEAFF. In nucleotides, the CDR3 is TGTGCCAGTGGGGGGGGCAACACTGAAGCTTTCTTT. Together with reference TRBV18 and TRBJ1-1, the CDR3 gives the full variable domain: NAGVMQNPRHLVRRRGQEARLRCSPMKGHSHVYWYRQLPEEGLKFMVYLQKENIIDESGMPKERFSAEFPKEGPSILRIQQVVRGDSAAYFCASGGGNTEAFFGQGTRLTVV.